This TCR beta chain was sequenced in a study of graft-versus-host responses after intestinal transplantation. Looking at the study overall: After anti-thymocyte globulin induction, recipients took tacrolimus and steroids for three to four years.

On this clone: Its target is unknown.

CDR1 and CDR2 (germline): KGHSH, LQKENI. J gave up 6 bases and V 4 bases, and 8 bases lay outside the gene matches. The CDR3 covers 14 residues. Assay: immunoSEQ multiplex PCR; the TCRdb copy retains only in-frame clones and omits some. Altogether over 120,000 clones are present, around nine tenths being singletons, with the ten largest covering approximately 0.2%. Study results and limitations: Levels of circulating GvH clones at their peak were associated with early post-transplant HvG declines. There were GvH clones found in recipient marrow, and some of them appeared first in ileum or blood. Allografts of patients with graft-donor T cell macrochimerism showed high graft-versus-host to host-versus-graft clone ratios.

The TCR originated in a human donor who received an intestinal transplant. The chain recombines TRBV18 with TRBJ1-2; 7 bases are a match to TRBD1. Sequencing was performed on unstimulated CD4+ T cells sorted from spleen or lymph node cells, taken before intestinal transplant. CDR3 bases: TGTGCCAGCTCACGGGAGACAGGGTTAAATGGCTACACCTTC. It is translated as CASSRETGLNGYTF.